The subject of this entry is one T cell receptor beta chain. This sample stems from a study of blood T cell repertoires in COVID-19. In the study overall: Both acute and convalescent COVID-19 samples were obtained from the United States, Italy and Spain.

Authors' methods: Amplification of reference gene primers was used by the study to estimate nucleated cell counts. Data came from immunoSEQ multiplex PCR; TCRdb stores just in-frame clones and leaves some out. Clone size and V and J calls were adopted from that table, with D and trimming inferred from the DNA. Of around 290,000 clones listed, around nine tenths are singletons. Enrollees, about 18 to 95 years old, lived in 20 to 25 US areas. The CDR3 consists of 14 residues. V was pared by 0 bases and J by 4 bases, with 10 bases between. Germline-derived CDR1 and CDR2 are SGHRS and YFSETQ. The clonotype originates from a woman in her sixties or seventies in a cohort exposed to, infected with or recovered from COVID-19 (not recorded which). Input material: PBMCs or T cells enriched from blood (not recorded which). The chain combines TRBV5-1 with TRBJ1-1; D is ambiguous. The CDR3 sequence is CASSLDGVGTEAFF. Written as DNA, the CDR3 is TGCGCCAGCAGCTTGGACGGGGTGGGCACTGAAGCTTTCTTT. Variable domain in full (rest from reference TRBV5-1 and TRBJ1-1): KAGVTQTPRYLIKTRGQQVTLSCSPISGHRSVSWYQQTPGQGLQFLFEYFSETQRNKGNFPGRFSGRQFSNSRSEMNVSTLELGDSALYLCASSLDGVGTEAFFGQGTRLTVV.